The clone carrying this TCR delta chain turned up a few times. Its antigen is unidentified. This likely reflects a read error, since a far larger clone is one base away. Other DNA sequences in the sample encode the same CDR3. This CDR3 comprises 17 residues. Germline V gives CDR1 GEAIGNYY, CDR2 EKD. This entry comes from a study of γδ T cells in repeated Plasmodium falciparum infection. The wider study: Malian children with intense seasonal malaria exposure were compared with matched Australian children.

Whole-study findings and limits: The Malian cohort came from a small rural village of predominantly one ethnic group. Vdelta2-negative gammadelta repertoires, largely Vdelta1+, seemingly showed infection-driven waves of new clonal selection.

TCRdb repeated clone calling on the multiplex PCR reads with CATT. The sample records some 51,000 delta-chain clones, around 2% being singletons. Vgamma9/Vdelta2+ and Vdelta2-negative gammadelta T cells were flow-sorted from PBMC for bulk sequencing. Sequenced input: gamma-delta T cells from blood. The chain couples TRDV2 to TRDJ1; 8 bases align to TRDD3. Germline matching of the DNA provided the J gene here, since TCRdb leaves it blank. The clonotype was recovered from a pool of human donors (malaria-infected and uninfected, not separated). DNA of the CDR3: TGTGCTTGTGACCCTCTGGGGGACCTAGAGCACACCGATAAACTCATCTTT. Translating gives CACDPLGDLEHTDKLIF.